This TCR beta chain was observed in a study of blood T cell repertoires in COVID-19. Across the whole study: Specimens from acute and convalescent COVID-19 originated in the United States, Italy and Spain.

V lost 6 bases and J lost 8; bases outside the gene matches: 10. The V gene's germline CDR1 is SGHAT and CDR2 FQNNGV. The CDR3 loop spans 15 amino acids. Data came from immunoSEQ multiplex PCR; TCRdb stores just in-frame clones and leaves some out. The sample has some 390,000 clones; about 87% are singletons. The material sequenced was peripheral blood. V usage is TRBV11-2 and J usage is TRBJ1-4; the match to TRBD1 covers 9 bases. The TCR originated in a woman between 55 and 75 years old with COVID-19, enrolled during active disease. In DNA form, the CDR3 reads TGTGCCAGCAGACGTCCGGGACAGGGTACGGAAAAACTGTTTTTT. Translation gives CASRRPGQGTEKLFF.